This T cell receptor (beta chain) was captured in a study of control samples from healthy donors and cancer patients. Trimming took off 3 bases at V and 3 bases at J, with 8 bases between the two ends. Germline V gives CDR1 SEHNR, CDR2 FQNEAQ (reference sequence). The CDR3 spans 13 residues. Measured with immunoSEQ multiplex PCR; TCRdb has only the in-frame clones, and not every one. The data show 150,000 to 200,000 clones, with about 90% seen just once and 2% held by the top ten. The receptor's source is a woman aged 40 to 50 in good health. The chain joins TRBV7-9 to TRBJ1-1, with D perhaps TRBD1 (5 bases). The sample taken for sequencing was blood. The CDR3 spells CASSFTGDTEAFF. The DNA for the CDR3 is TGTGCCAGCAGCTTCACGGGGGACACTGAAGCTTTCTTT.